These T cell receptor beta chains were read from a single sample in a study of CD8+ T cells in alopecia areata. Profiling relied on immunoSEQ multiplex PCR, and the TCRdb table lists in-frame clones only, not all of them. Of approximately 100,000 clones in the sample, over 40% were seen once. Material: CD4+ T cells sorted from blood. Receptor source: a human donor with alopecia areata. Both conserved end residues are part of each CDR3. D genes are given only for firm matches.

-,TRBV29-1,TRBJ2-7,CSVGQRYGKDEQYF
TRBD2,TRBV29-1,TRBJ2-7,CSVGLAGSLEQYF
TRBD1,TRBV7-9,TRBJ2-1,CASSVGTGNNNEQFF
-,TRBV29-1,TRBJ2-5,CSARDSKETQYF
-,TRBV2,TRBJ2-3,CASRVGDTQYF
-,TRBV29-1,TRBJ2-7,CSVVVGNYEQYF
-,TRBV28,TRBJ1-5,CASSLLNRAGPQHF
-,TRBV5-1,TRBJ2-1,CASSLDSQASNEQFF
-,TRBV5-1,TRBJ2-5,CASSLEGTQYF
-,TRBV18,TRBJ2-5,CASSPTGLQETQYF
TRBD1,TRBV29-1,TRBJ1-1,CSVFAGQGEAFF
TRBD1,TRBV30,TRBJ2-7,CAWNGDRGAYEQYF
TRBD1,TRBV29-1,TRBJ2-7,CSAAPGQGAYEQYF
-,TRBV5-1,TRBJ2-5,CASSLVSGSGETQYF
-,TRBV29-1,TRBJ2-7,CSVVPGSYEQYF